This TCR beta chain appears in the sequencing data of a study of cytomegalovirus exposure and HLA in healthy donors. Study observations and caveats: Per a prior analysis, the majority of TCR beta V segments were productive roughly 87% or roughly 30% of the time. V segments that were indistinguishable, TRBV6-2 and TRBV6-3 among them, were omitted from analysis.

PCR was performed using 60 Vbeta and 13 Jbeta primers. Authors' methods: The authors later counted roughly 79 million unique TCR beta chains, roughly 10 million of them shared. Only in-frame clones appear in the TCRdb table, and some are missing; sequencing was by immunoSEQ multiplex PCR. V, J and clone size reflect that table, while D and trimming were determined from the DNA. The table lists about 200,000 clones, around 84% of them singletons. The trim removed 6 bases at V and 0 bases at J, leaving 5 bases unmatched. The CDR3 sequence is 15 residues long. CDR1 LNHDA and CDR2 SQIVND come from the germline V gene (reference sequence). On this clone itself: The antigen remains unidentified.

This chain links TRBV19 with TRBJ2-7; TRBD2 agrees at 10 bases. The specimen was PBMCs. This clonotype was obtained from a middle-aged man in good health and CMV-seropositive. CDR3 coding DNA: TGTGCCAGTAGCACCAGCGGGAGGGGCTCCTACGAGCAGTACTTC. It encodes CASSTSGRGSYEQYF.